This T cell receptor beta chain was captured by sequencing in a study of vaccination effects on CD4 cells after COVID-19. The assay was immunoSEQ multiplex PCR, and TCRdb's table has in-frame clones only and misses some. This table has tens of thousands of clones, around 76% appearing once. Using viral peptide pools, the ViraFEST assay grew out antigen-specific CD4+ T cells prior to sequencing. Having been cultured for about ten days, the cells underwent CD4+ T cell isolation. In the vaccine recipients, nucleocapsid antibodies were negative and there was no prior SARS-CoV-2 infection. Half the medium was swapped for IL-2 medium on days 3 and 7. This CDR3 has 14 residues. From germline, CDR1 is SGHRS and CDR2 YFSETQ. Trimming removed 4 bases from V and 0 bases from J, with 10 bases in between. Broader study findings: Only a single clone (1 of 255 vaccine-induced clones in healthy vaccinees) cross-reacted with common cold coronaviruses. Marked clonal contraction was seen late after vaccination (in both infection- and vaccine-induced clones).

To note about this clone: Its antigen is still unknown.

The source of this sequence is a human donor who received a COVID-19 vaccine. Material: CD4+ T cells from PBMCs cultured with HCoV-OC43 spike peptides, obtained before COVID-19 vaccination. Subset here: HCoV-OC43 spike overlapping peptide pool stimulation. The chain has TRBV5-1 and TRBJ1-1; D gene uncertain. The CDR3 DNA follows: TGCGCCAGCAGCGTCGGAGGGTTGAACACTGAAGCTTTCTTT. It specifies CASSVGGLNTEAFF.